These 18 T cell receptor beta chains share one sample of origin, sequenced in a study of T cells in Graves' hyperthyroidism and ophthalmopathy. The source material, RNA transcripts, was used to amplify TCR beta CDR3 regions. First-round RT-PCR of the TCR CDR3 relied on the HTBI primer set. TCRdb recomputed calls from the multiplex PCR reads with MiXCR, one row per CDR3 protein. This table has roughly 720,000 distinct CDR3 sequences, approximately 15% appearing once. The sample consisted of blood. The source of these receptors is a man over 45 with Graves' hyperthyroidism.

This chain joins TRBV20-1 and TRBJ2-1; D gene ambiguous. Germline V lookup: CDR1 DFQATT, CDR2 SNEGSKA (reference sequence). The CDR3 sequence is 15 residues long. V lost 4 bases and J 2 bases, leaving 15 bases between the germline ends. CDR3 sequence reads: CSAIEGLKTYNEQFF. CDR3 sequence (DNA): TGCAGTGCTATAGAAGGGCTTAAAACCTACAATGAGCAGTTCTTC.

This clonotype appeared many times. The rearrangement joins TRBV19 to TRBJ2-1; no clear D gene. The CDR3 length is 12 residues. The germline CDR1 and CDR2 sequences are LNHDA and SQIVND (reference sequence). V was clipped by 9 bases and J by 0 bases, with 6 bases between them. In nucleotides, the CDR3 is TGTGCCAGCAGAGGCTCCTACAATGAGCAGTTCTTC. This sequence encodes CASRGSYNEQFF.

This clonotype was seen a handful of times. The CDR3 here is CASSQWTGLGYTF. The CDR3, as DNA: TGCGCCAGCAGCCAGTGGACGGGTTTAGGCTACACCTTC. V and J are TRBV4-3 and TRBJ1-2; no firm D call. CDR3 size: 13 residues. The V end lost 3 bases, the J end lost 8 bases, and 13 bases lay between the germline ends. CDR1 LGHNA and CDR2 YSLEER come from the germline V gene.

The sample holds a few counts of this clonotype. The chain employs TRBV28 and TRBJ2-4; 14 bases map to TRBD2. After removal of 5 bases from V and 3 bases from J, the junction contained 9 bases not matched to a gene. CDR1 is MDHEN, CDR2 SYDVKM, per germline. The length of the CDR3 is 18 residues. DNA of the CDR3: TGTGCCAGCAGTCGACTAGCGGGAGGGAACCTGGTCAAAAACATTCAGTACTTC. Amino acids: CASSRLAGGNLVKNIQYF.

There are many counts of this clonotype. The gene calls are TRBV13 and TRBJ2-3; 14 bases match TRBD2. In germline, CDR1 is PRHDT, CDR2 FYEKMQ (reference sequence). The CDR3 totals 15 residues. The V segment lost 6 bases and the J segment 6 bases; nucleotides outside the gene matches: 5. Here the CDR3 reads CASSLGLAGGDTQYF. The CDR3, as DNA: TGTGCCAGCAGTCTCGGACTAGCGGGAGGCGATACGCAGTATTTT.

The table lists this clonotype with many counts. V and J are TRBV6-1 and TRBJ1-4; 7 bases line up with TRBD1. The V gene end was trimmed by 6 bases and the J gene end by 4 bases; junction bases not matched to a gene: 5. The CDR3 has 14 amino acids. CDR1 is MNHNS, CDR2 SASEGT, per germline. The CDR3 loop reads CASRMTGINEKLFF. CDR3 sequence (DNA): TGTGCCAGCAGGATGACAGGGATTAATGAAAAACTGTTTTTT.

Only a few counts were recorded for this clonotype. The chain combines TRBV3-1 with TRBJ2-7, with D maybe TRBD1 (5 bases). Per the germline V gene, CDR1 is LGHDT and CDR2 is YNNKEL (reference sequence). V gave up 3 bases and J gave up 4 bases, with 16 bases separating them. The CDR3 extends over 15 amino acids. CDR3 amino acids: CASSQNRGISYEQYF. The DNA of the CDR3 is TGTGCCAGCAGCCAGAATAGGGGCATCAGTTACGAGCAGTACTTC.

The chain links TRBV10-3 to TRBJ1-3; 7 bases fit TRBD1. V shed 4 bases, J shed 3 bases, and the junction held 6 bases outside the gene matches. The CDR3 runs 15 residues. Germline-derived CDR1 and CDR2 are ENHRY and SYGVKD. The CDR3 DNA reads TGTGCCATCAGTGGCCAGACAGGGAGTGGAAACACCATATATTTT. Translation: CAISGQTGSGNTIYF.

In its sample, this clonotype was seen a few times. The chain employs TRBV6-1 and TRBJ1-5, with a possible D match to TRBD1 (5 bases). Trimming took off 6 bases at V and 3 bases at J, with 18 bases between the two ends. Germline-derived CDR1 and CDR2 are MNHNS and SASEGT. The CDR3 consists of 16 residues. CDR3 nucleotide sequence: TGTGCCAGCAGCCCGTTTGTTACAGGTACCAATCAGCCCCAGCATTTT. Translated, it gives CASSPFVTGTNQPQHF.

This clonotype appeared many times. This rearrangement joins TRBV7-2 to TRBJ1-2; 7 bases align to TRBD1. Germline CDR1 and CDR2: SGHTA and FQGNSA. There are 16 residues in the CDR3. After removal of 5 bases from V and 0 bases from J, the junction contained 9 bases not matched to a gene. DNA of the CDR3: TGTGCCAGCAGCCCCTATTGGACAGGTTCTAACTATGGCTACACCTTC. Translating it yields CASSPYWTGSNYGYTF.

In its sample, this clonotype was seen a few times. The rearrangement joins TRBV6-1 to TRBJ2-5, with 7 bases fitting TRBD2. CDR1 MNHNS and CDR2 SASEGT come from the germline V gene. Unmatched junction bases numbered 7, after V lost 7 bases and J lost 5 bases. This CDR3 spans 13 amino acids. The CDR3 loop is CASTLAGGETQYF. DNA of the CDR3: TGTGCCAGCACGTTAGCGGGCGGGGAGACCCAGTACTTC.

This clonotype was seen many times. The chain uses TRBV2 and TRBJ1-6, with TRBD1 matching over 7 bases. This CDR3 has 15 residues. The germline V gene has CDR1 SNHLY and CDR2 FYNNEI. V lost 3 bases and J lost 4; bases outside the gene matches: 3. DNA of the CDR3: TGTGCCAGCAGTGACCCGACAGGGTATAATTCACCCCTCCACTTT. The encoded protein is CASSDPTGYNSPLHF.

This clonotype was counted at least ten times. V and J are TRBV7-9 and TRBJ2-7; 11 bases are shared with TRBD2. The CDR3 is 16 residues long. The germline gives CDR1 SEHNR, CDR2 FQNEAQ (reference sequence). After removal of 5 bases from V and 1 base from J, the junction contained 7 bases not matched to a gene. The CDR3 DNA reads as TGTGCCAGCAGCCTGGGTGGGACTAGCGGTTCCTACGAGCAGTACTTC. This codes for CASSLGGTSGSYEQYF.

V and J are TRBV28 and TRBJ1-5; no firm D call. Germline V CDR1 and CDR2: MDHEN, SYDVKM. V shed 2 bases and J shed 3 bases, with 11 bases lying between them. This CDR3 is built from 15 residues. CDR3: CASSLARNYNQPQHF. CDR3 coding DNA: TGTGCCAGCAGTTTAGCTAGGAACTACAATCAGCCCCAGCATTTT.

This clonotype has a count of ten or more. V usage is TRBV10-3 and J usage is TRBJ2-7; 12 bases map to TRBD2. After removal of 7 bases from V and 4 bases from J, the junction contained 5 bases not matched to a gene. The CDR3 extends over 14 amino acids. CDR1 and CDR2 from the germline V gene are ENHRY and SYGVKD. CDR3: CAIIKTSGGYEQYF. In DNA, the CDR3 is TGTGCCATCATTAAGACTAGCGGGGGTTACGAGCAGTACTTC.

At least ten counts were recorded for this clonotype. V and J are TRBV7-8 and TRBJ2-7; TRBD2 is a possible D gene (6 bases). The germline gives CDR1 SGHVS, CDR2 FQNEAQ. CDR3 length equals 17 residues. V lost 0 bases to trimming and J lost 2 bases, with 17 bases between them. CDR3 DNA sequence: TGTGCCAGCAGCTTAGCGCGGGAAGTTGGGGCCCCCTACGAGCAGTACTTC. Encoded protein: CASSLAREVGAPYEQYF.

The V gene is TRBV10-3, the J gene TRBJ2-5; D is perhaps TRBD2 (6 bases). Germline CDR1 and CDR2: ENHRY and SYGVKD. The CDR3 spans 13 residues. V was shortened by 10 bases and J by 2 bases, with 14 bases between the two germline ends. This CDR3 reads CATLPGGQETQYF. In DNA form, the CDR3 reads TGTGCCACTCTACCCGGGGGACAAGAGACCCAGTACTTC.

This clonotype was picked up many times. This rearrangement joins TRBV27 to TRBJ2-1; unclear D gene. The V gene lost 0 bases and the J gene lost 7 bases, with 10 bases spanning the gap. CDR3 length equals 14 residues. The germline V gene encodes CDR1 MNHEY and CDR2 SMNVEV (reference sequence). This CDR3 reads CASSLSDGRNEQFF. As DNA, the CDR3 is TGTGCCAGCAGTTTATCCGACGGGCGTAATGAGCAGTTCTTC.